The next 8 T cell receptor beta chains were all read from a single sample in a study of cytomegalovirus exposure and HLA in healthy donors. Primers included in the PCR were 60 Vbeta and 13 Jbeta primers. Generated by immunoSEQ multiplex PCR, the TCRdb table keeps only in-frame clones and is missing some. Of roughly 140,000 clones in the sample, 55% to 85% were seen once. Sequencing input: PBMCs. The receptors originated from a man in his forties in good health and CMV-seronegative.

The chain has TRBV5-1 and TRBJ1-3, with D possibly matching TRBD1 (5 bases). The V and J ends lost 0 bases and 0 bases respectively, with 7 bases between them. The CDR3 totals 15 residues. CDR1 is SGHRS and CDR2 is YFSETQ in the germline V gene. This CDR3 reads CASSLDTGSGNTIYF. In DNA form, the CDR3 reads TGCGCCAGCAGCTTGGATACAGGCTCTGGAAACACCATATATTTT.

Points on this clone: The same CDR3 is also encoded by other DNA sequences in this sample. This sequence joins TRBV5-4 and TRBJ2-7, with D possibly being TRBD1 (5 bases). The CDR3 extends over 12 amino acids. The germline CDR1 and CDR2 sequences are SGHNT and YYREEE (reference sequence). V was shortened by 4 bases and J by 3 bases, with 8 bases between the two germline ends. The CDR3 bases are TGTGCCAGCAGCCGAGACAGCTACGAGCAGTACTTC. This sequence encodes CASSRDSYEQYF.

The chain uses TRBV27 and TRBJ2-1; the match to TRBD1 covers 8 bases. The CDR3 contains 16 residues. Germline V gene data show CDR1 as MNHEY and CDR2 as SMNVEV (reference sequence). V trimming: 0 bases; J trimming: 3 bases; junction bases outside the gene matches: 4. The CDR3 spells CASSLSSGGIYNEQFF. CDR3 sequence (DNA): TGTGCCAGCAGTTTATCGTCAGGGGGCATCTACAATGAGCAGTTCTTC.

The rearrangement joins TRBV7-7 to TRBJ2-5; D gene uncertain. The CDR3 totals 14 residues. The germline gives CDR1 SSHAT, CDR2 FNYEAQ (reference sequence). Trimming removed 5 bases at V and 4 bases at J, with 14 bases between. CDR3 region: CASSPTGRPETQYF. The CDR3 coding sequence is TGTGCCAGCAGCCCTACGGGTCGGCCAGAGACCCAGTACTTC.

V usage is TRBV6-5 and J usage is TRBJ1-2; 7 nucleotides agree with TRBD1. The CDR3 is made up of 12 amino acids. CDR1 is MNHEY, CDR2 SVGAGI, per germline. Trimming cost V 5 bases and J 7 bases; bases outside gene matches: 4. CDR3 loop: CASSETGSGYTF. The CDR3, as DNA: TGTGCCAGCAGTGAGACAGGGTCTGGCTACACCTTC.

This rearrangement joins TRBV4-1 to TRBJ2-2, with 7 bases lining up with TRBD2. Germline values: CDR1 MGHRA, CDR2 YSYEKL. The CDR3 is 17 amino acids. J was trimmed by 4 bases and V by 4 bases; bases with no gene match: 12. The CDR3 DNA follows: TGCGCCAGCAGCCCGATGGGAGGGTTCGGGGGCACCGGGGAGCTGTTTTTT. Translation gives CASSPMGGFGGTGELFF.

The chain carries TRBV5-1 and TRBJ2-1; possibly TRBD2 for D (6 bases). The CDR3 sequence is 14 residues long. Germline V gene lookup returns CDR1 SGHRS and CDR2 YFSETQ. Trimming took 8 bases from V and 2 from J, leaving 14 bases between them. CDR3 protein: CASSGGEPYNEQFF. The CDR3 DNA reads as TGCGCCAGTTCCGGGGGTGAACCCTACAATGAGCAGTTCTTC.

This clone was seen only once. The rearrangement joins TRBV28 to TRBJ2-7; TRBD2 matches 10 bases. CDR3 length: 16 residues. Germline V CDR1 and CDR2: MDHEN, SYDVKM. The junction had 8 bases not matched to a gene; V was cut back by 2 bases and J by 4 bases. This CDR3 reads CASSLRGSGRRYEQYF. CDR3 DNA sequence: TGTGCCAGCAGTTTAAGGGGTAGCGGGAGGCGGTACGAGCAGTACTTC.